The 13 T cell receptor beta chains reported below all come from one sample, sequenced in a study of T-cell reconstitution after alpha-beta-depleted transplantation in children. Preparation of the TCRbeta library used unique molecular identifiers. MiXCR, run by TCRdb on the PCR reads, gives a single entry per CDR3 protein. The repertoire includes roughly 500,000 distinct CDR3 sequences, 9.5% to 15% of them detected once, and less than 6.5% sits in the top ten. The starting material was PBMCs from the stem cell graft donor, obtained from the stem cell graft. All receptors come from a human donor who donated a stem cell graft to a child with combined immunodeficiency.

Ten or more counts support this clonotype. The CDR3, as DNA: TGTGCCAGCAGCTTAGGTCCTTATGGGGAGGAGACCCAGTACTTC. The encoded protein is CASSLGPYGEETQYF. This chain joins TRBV11-2 and TRBJ2-5, with D maybe TRBD2 (5 bases). The CDR3 runs 15 residues. V lost 1 base, J lost 5 bases, and 14 bases lay in between. Germline CDR1 SGHAT, CDR2 FQNNGV.

This clonotype was seen ten or more times. The chain joins TRBV21-1 to TRBJ2-7; TRBD1 is the table's D call and was not checked against the DNA. TRBV21-1 is marked as a pseudogene. The CDR3 extends over 15 amino acids. The DNA of the CDR3 is TGTGCCAGCAGCAAAGAGGGGGTTGATTCCTACGAGCAGTACTTC. This translates into CASSKEGVDSYEQYF.

Only a few counts were recorded for this clonotype. V and J are TRBV9 and TRBJ2-3, with D unresolved. The V gene lost 0 bases and the J gene lost 2 bases, with 10 bases spanning the gap. In germline, CDR1 is SGDLS, CDR2 YYNGEE. The CDR3 runs to 15 residues. The CDR3, as DNA: TGTGCCAGCAGCGTAGGTCTCTGGCTCACAGATACGCAGTATTTT. As protein: CASSVGLWLTDTQYF.

This clonotype has ten or more counts. The CDR3 region is CASSPRGGADTQYF. For the CDR3, the DNA is TGTGCCAGCTCACCTCGGGGCGGCGCAGATACGCAGTATTTT. The chain links TRBV18 to TRBJ2-3; D tentatively reads TRBD1 or TRBD2 (5 bases each). Germline CDR1 and CDR2: KGHSH and LQKENI. V was pared by 3 bases and J by 4 bases, with 11 bases between. The CDR3 consists of 14 residues. The complete variable domain, with remaining parts taken from reference TRBV18 and TRBJ2-3, reads NAGVMQNPRHLVRRRGQEARLRCSPMKGHSHVYWYRQLPEEGLKFMVYLQKENIIDESGMPKERFSAEFPKEGPSILRIQQVVRGDSAAYFCASSPRGGADTQYFGPGTRLTVL.

Only a few counts were recorded for this clonotype. The genes are TRBV11-2 and TRBJ2-7; 10 bases match TRBD2. The CDR3 consists of 19 residues. Unmatched junction bases numbered 16, after V lost 5 bases and J lost 0 bases. CDR1 and CDR2 from the germline V gene are SGHAT and FQNNGV. The CDR3 nucleotides read TGTGCCAGCAGCCCGGTGCGAGGAGTAGCGGGAGGAAACTCCTACGAGCAGTACTTC. It is translated as CASSPVRGVAGGNSYEQYF.

This clonotype was seen repeatedly, ten times or more. The junction departs from germline at one end; a sequencing error may be responsible. CDR3: CASSLVPYNEQFF. CDR3 nucleotides: TGCGCCAGCAGTTTGGTGCCTTACAATGAGCAGTTCTTC. This rearrangement joins TRBV5-1 to TRBJ2-1, with unresolved D. Germline V CDR1 and CDR2: SGHRS, YFSETQ. The CDR3 has 13 amino acids.

This chain connects TRBV6-2 or TRBV6-3 to TRBJ2-1; the match to TRBD1 covers 9 bases. CDR1 and CDR2 (germline): MNHEY, SVGEGT. V lost 4 bases and J lost 7; bases outside the gene matches: 14. The CDR3 runs to 17 residues. This CDR3 is CASSFSDRDRDVNEQFF. The CDR3 nucleotides read TGTGCCAGCAGTTTTTCAGACCGGGACAGGGACGTTAATGAGCAGTTCTTC.

This clonotype has ten or more counts. This chain links TRBV12-3 or TRBV12-4 with TRBJ2-7; a possible D gene is TRBD1 (5 bases). V lost 9 bases and J 2 bases, leaving 14 bases between the germline ends. The CDR3 covers 13 residues. The CDR3 DNA reads TGTGCCAGTTCCCGAGACAGACCCTACGAGCAGTACTTC. As protein: CASSRDRPYEQYF.

The V and J genes are TRBV6-1 and TRBJ1-5, with 7 bases aligning to TRBD1. The germline CDR1 and CDR2 sequences are MNHNS and SASEGT. Losses at the gene ends were 9 bases for V and 0 bases for J; bases not matched to a gene: 8. The CDR3 spans 15 residues. The DNA for the CDR3 is TGTGCCAGTGGGACAGAATTCTATAGCAATCAGCCCCAGCATTTT. Its translation: CASGTEFYSNQPQHF.

J is TRBJ2-2 and V is TRBV5-4; D possibly corresponds to TRBD2 (6 bases). Per the germline V gene, CDR1 is SGHNT and CDR2 is YYREEE (reference sequence). Trimming stripped 1 base from V and 6 bases from J, with 10 bases between. CDR3 length: 14 residues. DNA of the CDR3: TGTGCCAGCAGCTTGATAGCGGTGCCCGGGGAGCTGTTTTTT. This sequence encodes CASSLIAVPGELFF.

This clonotype was seen more than once but under ten times. The chain employs TRBV5-5 and TRBJ2-1; 8 bases match TRBD2. V lost 4 bases and J lost 0; bases outside the gene matches: 3. Germline assignment: CDR1 SGHKS and CDR2 YYEKEE (reference sequence). The CDR3 is made up of 15 amino acids. The CDR3 here is CASSTSGNSYNEQFF. The DNA of the CDR3 is TGTGCCAGCAGCACTAGCGGAAACTCCTACAATGAGCAGTTCTTC.

This clonotype was recorded at least ten times. The V gene is TRBV5-5, the J gene TRBJ2-7; a possible D gene is TRBD1 (6 bases). There are 16 residues in the CDR3. Germline V gene sequence: CDR1 SGHKS, CDR2 YYEKEE (reference sequence). Trimming pared 0 bases from V and 2 bases from J, leaving 15 bases between. The CDR3 sequence is CASSLAPRDTTYEQYF. CDR3 DNA sequence: TGTGCCAGCAGCTTGGCCCCCCGGGACACCACCTACGAGCAGTACTTC. Variable domain in full (rest from reference TRBV5-5 and TRBJ2-7): DAGVTQSPTHLIKTRGQQVTLRCSPISGHKSVSWYQQVLGQGPQFIFQYYEKEERGRGNFPDRFSARQFPNYSSELNVNALLLGDSALYLCASSLAPRDTTYEQYFGPGTRLTVT.

The V and J genes are TRBV20-1 and TRBJ2-7; 14 nucleotides agree with TRBD2. From germline, CDR1 is DFQATT and CDR2 SNEGSKA (reference sequence). This CDR3 spans 15 amino acids. V gave up 5 bases and J gave up 5 bases; unmatched junction bases: 8. The DNA of the CDR3 is TGCAGTGCTGGAGGGACTAGCGGGAGTTATAACGAGCAGTACTTC. It is translated as CSAGGTSGSYNEQYF.